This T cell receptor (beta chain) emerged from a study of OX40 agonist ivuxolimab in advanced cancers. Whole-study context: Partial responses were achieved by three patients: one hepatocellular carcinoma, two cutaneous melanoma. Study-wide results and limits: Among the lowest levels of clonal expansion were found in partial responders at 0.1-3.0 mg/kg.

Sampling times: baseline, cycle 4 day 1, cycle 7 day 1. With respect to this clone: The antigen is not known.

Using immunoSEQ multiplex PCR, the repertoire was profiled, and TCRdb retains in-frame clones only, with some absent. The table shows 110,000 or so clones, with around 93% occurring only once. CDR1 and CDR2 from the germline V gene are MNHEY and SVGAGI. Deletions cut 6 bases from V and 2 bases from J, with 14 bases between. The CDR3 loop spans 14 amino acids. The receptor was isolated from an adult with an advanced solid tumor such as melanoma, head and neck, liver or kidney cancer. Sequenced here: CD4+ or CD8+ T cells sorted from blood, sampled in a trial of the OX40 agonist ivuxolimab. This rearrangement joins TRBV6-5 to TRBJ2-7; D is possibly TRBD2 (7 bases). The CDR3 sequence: CASSRGAPTYEQYF. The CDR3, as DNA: TGTGCCAGCAGCCGGGGGGCTCCCACCTACGAGCAGTACTTC.